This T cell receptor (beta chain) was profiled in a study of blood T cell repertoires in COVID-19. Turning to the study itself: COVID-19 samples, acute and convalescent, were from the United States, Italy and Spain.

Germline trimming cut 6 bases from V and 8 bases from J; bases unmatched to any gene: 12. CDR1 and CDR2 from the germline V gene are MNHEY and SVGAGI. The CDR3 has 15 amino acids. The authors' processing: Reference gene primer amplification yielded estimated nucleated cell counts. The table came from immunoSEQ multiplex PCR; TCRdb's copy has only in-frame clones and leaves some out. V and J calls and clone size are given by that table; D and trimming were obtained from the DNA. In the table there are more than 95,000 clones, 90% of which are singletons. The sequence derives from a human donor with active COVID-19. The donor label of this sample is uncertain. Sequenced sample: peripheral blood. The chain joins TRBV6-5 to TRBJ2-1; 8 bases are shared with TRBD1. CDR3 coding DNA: TGTGCCAGCAGAGAGGGGTGGACAGGGACTCATGAGCAGTTCTTC. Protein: CASREGWTGTHEQFF.